This T cell receptor beta chain came from a study of OX40 agonist ivuxolimab in advanced cancers. For the study at large: Hepatocellular carcinoma, melanoma, renal cell or head and neck cancer affected the dose-escalation patients. Cohort: around 83% men, mean age approximately 60, aged roughly 23 to 90. The study, taken as a whole, reports: At 0.1 to 3.0 mg/kg and by week 6, clonal expansion occurred in CD4+ and CD8+ blood T cells. Relative to CD4+, CD8+ T cells held more expanded clones on average.

Regarding this clone: Its target is unknown.

Sequencing used immunoSEQ multiplex PCR; TCRdb keeps in-frame clones, though not all of them. Of some 84,000 clones in the sample, roughly 87% were seen once. Looked up from germline, CDR1 is MNHEY and CDR2 is SVGAGI. The CDR3 consists of 15 residues. V shed 0 bases and J shed 4 bases, with 10 bases lying between them. The chain combines TRBV6-5 with TRBJ2-1; D may be TRBD2 (6 bases). This TCR derives from an adult with an advanced solid tumor such as melanoma, head and neck, liver or kidney cancer. This sample comprised CD4+ or CD8+ T cells sorted from blood, obtained in a trial of the OX40 agonist ivuxolimab. CDR3 loop: CASSYSSGGYNEQFF. CDR3 DNA: TGTGCCAGCAGTTACTCTAGCGGCGGTTACAATGAGCAGTTCTTC.